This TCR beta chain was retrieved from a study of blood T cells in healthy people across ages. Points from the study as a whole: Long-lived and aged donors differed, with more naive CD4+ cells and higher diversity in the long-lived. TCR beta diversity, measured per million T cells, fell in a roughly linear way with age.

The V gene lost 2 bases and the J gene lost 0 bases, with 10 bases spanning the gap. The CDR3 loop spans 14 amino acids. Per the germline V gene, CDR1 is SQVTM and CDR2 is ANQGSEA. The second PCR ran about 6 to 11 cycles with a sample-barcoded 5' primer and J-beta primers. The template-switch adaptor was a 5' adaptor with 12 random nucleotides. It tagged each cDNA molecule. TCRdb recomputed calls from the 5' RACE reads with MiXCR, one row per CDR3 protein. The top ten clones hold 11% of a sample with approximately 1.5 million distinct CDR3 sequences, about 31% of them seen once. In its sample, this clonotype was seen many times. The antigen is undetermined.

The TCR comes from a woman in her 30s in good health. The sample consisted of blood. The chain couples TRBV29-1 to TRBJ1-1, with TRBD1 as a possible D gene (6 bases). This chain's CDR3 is CSVEQDSLNTEAFF. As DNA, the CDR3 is TGCAGCGTTGAACAGGACAGTTTGAACACTGAAGCTTTCTTT.